This TCR beta chain was identified during a study of OX40 agonist ivuxolimab in advanced cancers. Overall study: Ivuxolimab, an antibody acting as an agonist of OX40 (CD134), was used to treat patients.

This CDR3 has 13 residues. V was cut by 0 bases and J by 3 bases, with 7 bases left in between. CDR1 and CDR2 from the germline V gene are SGDLS and YYNGEE. Study-wide points: More expanded clones were found, on average, in CD8+ than in CD4+ T cells.

Generated by immunoSEQ multiplex PCR, the TCRdb table keeps only in-frame clones and is missing some. The table lists about 56,000 clones, around 90% of them singletons. Regarding this clone: No antigen is known for it. The identical CDR3 is also encoded by other nucleotide sequences in the sample.

The chain links TRBV9 to TRBJ2-7; no clear D. This sequence originates from an adult with an advanced solid tumor such as melanoma, head and neck, liver or kidney cancer. The sequenced sample was CD4+ or CD8+ T cells sorted from blood, obtained in a trial of the OX40 agonist ivuxolimab. The CDR3 sequence: CASSVEDGYEQYF. CDR3 DNA: TGTGCCAGCAGCGTAGAGGACGGCTACGAGCAGTACTTC.